The rows below give T cell receptor beta chains drawn from one sample of a study of blood T cell repertoires in COVID-19. The table came from immunoSEQ multiplex PCR; TCRdb's copy has only in-frame clones and leaves some out. Counted here are approximately 200,000 clones, around nine tenths occurring once; the ten biggest clones make up 6.2%. What was sequenced was peripheral blood. Receptors originate from a man in his sixties who had recovered from COVID-19. CDR3s include the opening cysteine and the closing phenylalanine or tryptophan. D genes are given only for firm matches. Clone size is given for some rows only: seen once, a few or many times, or a class if the clone is expanded.

NA,TRBV5-6,TRBJ2-7,NA,CASSLGQSSYEQYF,TGTGCCAGCAGCTTGGGACAGAGCTCCTACGAGCAGTACTTC
NA,TRBV5-1,TRBJ2-1,once,CASSTLPVRANNEQFF,TGCGCCAGCAGCACCTTACCCGTGAGGGCAAACAATGAGCAGTTCTTC
TRBD1,TRBV4-3,TRBJ2-1,NA,CASSHIQGYNEQFF,TGCGCCAGCAGCCACATACAGGGGTACAATGAGCAGTTCTTC
NA,TRBV6-2/TRBV6-3,TRBJ1-5,NA,CASSYSGGGNQPQHF,TGTGCCAGCAGTTACTCGGGGGGAGGCAATCAGCCCCAGCATTTT
NA,TRBV3-1/TRBV3-2,TRBJ2-7,NA,CASSQGASSYEQYF,TGTGCCAGCAGCCAAGGGGCCAGCTCCTACGAGCAGTACTTC
TRBD1,TRBV7-3,TRBJ1-1,once,CASSRDRGMLTEAFF,TGTGCCAGCAGCCGGGACAGGGGGATGTTAACTGAAGCTTTCTTT
NA,TRBV28,TRBJ2-2,few,CASSFNRRIHLGAGELFF,TGTGCCAGCAGTTTTAACAGGAGAATCCATTTGGGTGCCGGGGAGCTGTTTTTT
NA,TRBV12-3/TRBV12-4,TRBJ1-1,NA,CASSLRQRTEAFF,TGTGCCAGCAGTTTGAGGCAAAGGACTGAAGCTTTCTTT
NA,TRBV7-3,TRBJ2-2,once,CASSSVTGAGELFF,TGTGCCAGCAGCTCGGTGACGGGGGCCGGGGAGCTGTTTTTT
TRBD1,TRBV18,TRBJ1-1,NA,CASSPGTVNTEAFF,TGTGCCAGCTCCCCCGGGACAGTGAACACTGAAGCTTTCTTT
NA,TRBV28,TRBJ1-6,few,CASILGGPLNNSPLHF,TGTGCCAGCATCCTGGGGGGGCCCCTTAATAATTCGCCCCTCCACTTT
NA,TRBV9,TRBJ1-6,few,CASSVIENSPLHF,TGTGCCAGCAGCGTAATTGAGAATTCACCCCTCCACTTT
TRBD1,TRBV15,TRBJ2-7,NA,CATSRGGTGGDEQYF,TGTGCCACCAGCAGAGGGGGGACAGGGGGTGACGAGCAGTACTTC
TRBD2,TRBV19,TRBJ2-3,NA,CASSISSGSLDTQYF,TGTGCCAGTAGTATTTCTAGCGGGAGCTTAGATACGCAGTATTTT
TRBD1,TRBV5-1,TRBJ1-2,NA,CASSLASPGQGASGYTF,TGCGCCAGCAGCTTGGCCTCACCTGGACAGGGGGCGTCTGGCTACACCTTC
NA,TRBV29-1,TRBJ2-3,NA,CSGGHTSTDTQYF,TGCAGCGGGGGCCATACTAGCACAGATACGCAGTATTTT
TRBD1,TRBV28,TRBJ2-7,once,CASMFSGQSYEQYF,TGTGCCAGCATGTTCTCGGGACAGTCCTACGAGCAGTACTTC
NA,TRBV28,TRBJ2-7,NA,CASSAPVASEQYF,TGTGCCAGCAGTGCCCCTGTGGCCTCCGAGCAGTACTTC